A selection of T cell receptor beta chains follows, all from one sample in a study of beta chain features in type 1 diabetes. Profiling relied on immunoSEQ multiplex PCR, and the TCRdb table lists in-frame clones only, not all of them. Of 400,000 to 600,000 clones listed, 30% are singletons. Sequencing was carried out using naive CD4+ T cells from blood. The receptor source for this set is a man between 18 and 35 years old in good health. CDR3s leave out the opening cysteine and the closing phenylalanine or tryptophan.

len	j_gene	v_gene	CDR3aa
12	TRBJ2-3	TRBV4-3	ASSQDTVRDTQY
13	TRBJ2-1	TRBV10-3	ATIDTSGSGDEQF
11	TRBJ2-7	TRBV29-1	SVASGSAYEQY
12	TRBJ2-7	TRBV10-3	AISLDGHSYEQY
11	TRBJ2-3	TRBV30	ASLAGGRDTQY
10	TRBJ2-7	TRBV7-9	ASRGILYEQY
13	TRBJ2-1	TRBV30	AWSVGISKYNEQF
9	TRBJ2-7	TRBV6-1	ASTSGYEQY
10	TRBJ1-1	TRBV29-1	SVVGVGTEAF
11	TRBJ2-3	TRBV5-1	ASSWSSTDTQY
12	TRBJ2-7	TRBV30	ACLPDSTSHEQY
12	TRBJ2-1	TRBV29-1	SAGGLAGVNEQF
9	TRBJ2-5	TRBV29-1	SVLGVETQY
13	TRBJ2-7	TRBV28	ASSSLDGLGNEQY
12	TRBJ2-2	TRBV29-1	SVKTGANTGELF
12	TRBJ2-5	TRBV11-2	ASSQRTVQETQY
11	TRBJ2-3	TRBV7-8	ASMGGSTDTQY
11	TRBJ2-1	TRBV30	AWSVGSGNEQF
10	TRBJ2-7	TRBV10-3	AIRGEGDEQY
11	TRBJ2-7	TRBV27	ASSLSISYEQY
14	TRBJ2-3	TRBV5-4	ASSSAVERSTDTQY
13	TRBJ2-7	TRBV18	ASSQGLAGTYEQY
11	TRBJ1-2	TRBV14	ASSRGRNYGYT
9	TRBJ2-7	TRBV25-1	ASSASYEQY
12	TRBJ1-2	TRBV5-4	ASSTGTGTGGYT
12	TRBJ2-3	TRBV30	AWSVSSARDTQY
13	TRBJ2-7	TRBV28	ASSPGDRGFDEQY
12	TRBJ1-1	TRBV30	AWSGGRRNTEAF
11	TRBJ2-7	TRBV29-1	SVARLTADEQY
13	TRBJ2-1	TRBV18	ASTPKRELGDEQF
11	TRBJ2-1	TRBV30	AWRASGFDEQF